This TCR beta chain was captured by sequencing in a study of cytomegalovirus exposure and HLA in healthy donors. Primers for the PCR totalled 60 Vbeta and 13 Jbeta. Profiled with immunoSEQ multiplex PCR; TCRdb holds only in-frame clones, not every one. This table has over 85,000 clones, roughly 79% appearing once. The CDR3 has 13 amino acids. Germline CDR1 MNHNS, CDR2 SASEGT. V lost 0 bases, J lost 7 bases, and 10 bases lay in between. This clone has just a few counts. Its antigen is unidentified. Notes on the study in general: A later analysis found that most CMV-associated TCR beta chains appeared HLA-restricted. A later analysis, which compared TCR beta chains of equal frequency, found the HLA-associated ones more clonally expanded. In an earlier analysis, in 540 or so donors, most V segments appeared productive either ~87% or ~30% of the time.

The chain carries TRBV6-1 and TRBJ2-7; a weak D match, TRBD1 (5 bases). This receptor was obtained from a woman in her 40s in good health and CMV-seronegative. Sequences were obtained from PBMCs. The CDR3 sequence is CASSEAVDREQYF. The CDR3, as DNA: TGTGCCAGCAGTGAAGCGGTAGACAGAGAGCAGTACTTC.